The subject of this entry is one T cell receptor beta chain. As yet, its antigen is unknown. TCRdb's copy holds only in-frame clones and misses some; the assay was immunoSEQ multiplex PCR. The sample records 100,000 or so clones, approximately 93% being singletons. The sample originates from a study of OX40 agonist ivuxolimab in advanced cancers. The study's findings and limits: Some nonresponders additionally presented with little normalized T-cell clonal expansion. Mean expanded clone counts were higher in CD8+ than CD4+ T cells.

Autoimmune disease history or systemic immunosuppression meant exclusion. Per the germline V gene, CDR1 is SGHRS and CDR2 is YFSETQ. The V segment lost 5 bases and the J segment 5 bases; nucleotides outside the gene matches: 21. CDR3 length: 18 amino acids. The sequences come from CD4+ or CD8+ T cells sorted from blood, collected in a trial of the OX40 agonist ivuxolimab. The V gene is TRBV5-1, the J gene TRBJ2-5; 7 nucleotides line up with TRBD2. The receptor was derived from an adult with an advanced solid tumor such as melanoma, head and neck, liver or kidney cancer. CDR3 protein: CASRRGSGVIPPAETQYF. In DNA form, the CDR3 reads TGCGCCAGCAGGAGAGGGAGCGGGGTTATACCACCTGCGGAGACCCAGTACTTC. Variable domain in full (rest from reference TRBV5-1 and TRBJ2-5): KAGVTQTPRYLIKTRGQQVTLSCSPISGHRSVSWYQQTPGQGLQFLFEYFSETQRNKGNFPGRFSGRQFSNSRSEMNVSTLELGDSALYLCASRRGSGVIPPAETQYFGPGTRLLVL.